The clone carrying this TCR beta chain turned up a few times. The CDR3 runs to 16 residues. J lost 5 bases, V lost 0 bases, and 3 bases had no gene match. Per the germline V gene, CDR1 is LGHNA and CDR2 is YNFKEQ. The sample comes from a study of blood T cells in healthy people across ages. PCR was performed a second time for about 7 to 11 cycles using a sample-barcoded 5' primer and a J-beta primer mix. One entry per CDR3 protein results from TCRdb running MiXCR on the 5' RACE reads. This sample has about 680,000 distinct CDR3 sequences; around 49% occur once, and the top ten carry under 35%. V usage is TRBV4-2 and J usage is TRBJ2-1; 11 nucleotides align to TRBD2. What was sequenced was blood. This receptor was identified in a woman aged 55-69 years in good health. DNA for the CDR3: TGTGCCAGCAGCCAAGATGGGGGACTAGCGGACAATGAGCAGTTCTTC. This codes for CASSQDGGLADNEQFF.